The 16 T cell receptor beta chains below all came from one sample that was sequenced in a study of blood T cell repertoires in COVID-19 (dated by TCRdb to the early 2020s). Receptor libraries were prepared by the immunoSEQ multiplex PCR assay. TCRdb re-hosts the immuneACCESS table, in-frame sequences only. Its copies lack some clones; in the studies checked, an unresolved V gene accounts for under half of them, and the cause for the rest is not known. For this sample the table gives approximately 260,000 clones, of which 88% were detected only once. About 10% of the sample is taken by the ten largest. Material for sequencing was peripheral blood. The receptors shown here come from a woman between 65 and 79 years old with COVID-19, enrolled during active disease.

This chain joins TRBV29-1 and TRBJ2-2, with 7 nucleotides matching TRBD1. From germline, CDR1 is SQVTM and CDR2 ANQGSEA. This CDR3 has 12 amino acids. V was pared by 6 bases and J by 7 bases, with 5 bases of the junction left unmatched. CDR3 region: CSVAPGGGELFF. CDR3 in DNA: TGCAGCGTAGCCCCAGGGGGCGGGGAGCTGTTTTTT.

This clone was seen only once. The V call is TRBV7-2, the J call TRBJ2-3; the D is unclear. Trimming stripped 1 base from V and 0 bases from J, with 8 bases between. The germline gives CDR1 SGHTA, CDR2 FQGNSA. The CDR3 has 15 residues. Here the CDR3 reads CASSLGGHSTDTQYF. DNA of the CDR3: TGTGCCAGCAGCTTAGGTGGGCATAGCACAGATACGCAGTATTTT.

The chain has TRBV19 and TRBJ1-6; no clear D gene. The CDR3 is made up of 14 amino acids. Germline V lookup: CDR1 LNHDA, CDR2 SQIVND (reference sequence). V shed 3 bases and J shed 10 bases, with 13 bases lying between them. The chain's CDR3 is CASSIPGLGSPLHF. The CDR3 coding sequence is TGTGCCAGTAGTATTCCAGGATTGGGCTCACCCCTCCACTTT.

The genes are TRBV19 and TRBJ2-3, with a tentative D call TRBD1 (5 bases). Trimming took off 6 bases at V and 4 bases at J, with 14 bases between the two ends. CDR1 and CDR2 (germline): LNHDA, SQIVND (reference sequence). The CDR3 contains 14 residues. CDR3 sequence (DNA): TGTGCCAGTAGGGTGGGGCAGAACTCAGATACGCAGTATTTT. Protein product: CASRVGQNSDTQYF.

The chain employs TRBV7-2 and TRBJ1-3; D call uncertain. The germline V gene encodes CDR1 SGHTA and CDR2 FQGNSA. The ends were cut back, 1 base at V and 1 base at J, with 5 bases in the middle. The CDR3 spans 14 residues. The CDR3 loop reads CASSLGGSGNTIYF. The DNA of the CDR3 is TGTGCCAGCAGCTTAGGAGGGTCTGGAAACACCATATATTTT.

The chain carries TRBV4-1 and TRBJ2-7; 9 bases match TRBD1. V lost 2 bases to trimming and J lost 1 base; unmatched junction nucleotides: 6. The CDR3 is made up of 16 amino acids. Germline CDR1 reads MGHRA; CDR2 reads YSYEKL. The CDR3 spells CASSQRGGTGSYEQYF. Written as DNA, the CDR3 is TGCGCCAGCAGCCAACGAGGCGGGACAGGGTCCTACGAGCAGTACTTC.

J is TRBJ1-1 and V is TRBV2, with 12 bases aligning to TRBD1. Germline CDR1 SNHLY, CDR2 FYNNEI. The CDR3 has 14 amino acids. Trimming removed 9 bases from V and 1 base from J; junction bases left unmatched: 3. The CDR3 bases are TGTGCCAGGGGGACAGGGGGCCCGAACACTGAAGCTTTCTTT. The encoded protein is CARGTGGPNTEAFF.

The chain uses TRBV18 and TRBJ1-2; TRBD1 matches at 7 bases. V lost 2 bases and J lost 8; bases outside the gene matches: 8. The CDR3 sequence is 14 residues long. Germline CDR1 KGHSH, CDR2 LQKENI. The CDR3 protein is CASSPIRGSGGYTF. CDR3 DNA: TGTGCCAGCTCACCAATCAGGGGGTCCGGGGGCTACACCTTC.

This chain joins TRBV4-3 and TRBJ1-1; perhaps TRBD1 as D (5 bases). Germline V gene lookup returns CDR1 LGHNA and CDR2 YSLEER. The CDR3 covers 13 residues. V was cut by 2 bases and J by 5 bases, with 9 bases left in between. For the CDR3, the DNA is TGCGCCAGCAGCCAAAGACGGGGGACTGAAGCTTTCTTT. Amino acid sequence: CASSQRRGTEAFF.

The V gene is TRBV12-3 or TRBV12-4, the J gene TRBJ1-6, with D unclear. Trimming cost V 6 bases and J 10 bases, with 10 bases left between them. This CDR3 comprises 12 residues. CDR3 sequence reads: CASRGTGSPLHF. DNA of the CDR3: TGTGCCAGCAGAGGAACGGGGTCACCCCTCCACTTT.

CDR3 loop: CASSVGSGSNNEQFF. As DNA, the CDR3 is TGTGCCAGCAGCGTAGGTAGCGGGAGCAACAATGAGCAGTTCTTC. The chain has TRBV9 and TRBJ2-1, with 9 bases lining up with TRBD2. From germline, CDR1 is SGDLS and CDR2 YYNGEE. With V trimmed by 0 bases and J by 5 bases, 3 bases remained unmatched. CDR3 size: 15 residues. The full variable domain, with the rest looked up from reference TRBV9 and TRBJ2-1, is DSGVTQTPKHLITATGQRVTLRCSPRSGDLSVYWYQQSLDQGLQFLIQYYNGEERAKGNILERFSAQQFPDLHSELNLSSLELGDSALYFCASSVGSGSNNEQFFGPGTRLTVL.

This chain joins TRBV28 and TRBJ2-7; D perhaps matches TRBD1 (6 bases). V was pared by 10 bases and J by 1 base, with 14 bases between. The CDR3 has 13 amino acids. CDR1 MDHEN and CDR2 SYDVKM come from the germline V gene. The CDR3 DNA reads TGTGCCACCTTGAGGACAGTATCCTACGAGCAGTACTTC. It specifies CATLRTVSYEQYF.

The rearrangement joins TRBV7-9 to TRBJ1-6; TRBD1 is a possible D gene (5 bases). V lost 3 bases and J lost 0, with 6 bases in between. The germline V gene has CDR1 SEHNR and CDR2 FQNEAQ (reference sequence). The CDR3 has 15 amino acids. The CDR3 DNA is TGTGCCAGCAGCTTTGACAGCTCCTATAATTCACCCCTCCACTTT. Amino acids: CASSFDSSYNSPLHF.

This chain uses TRBV7-3 with TRBJ2-5, with 7 positions matching TRBD1. V dropped 4 bases and J dropped 2; count of bases not matched to a gene: 4. CDR3 size: 14 residues. Germline V gene lookup returns CDR1 SGHTA and CDR2 FQGTGA. CDR3 DNA sequence: TGTGCCAGCAGCTCAGGACAGGCTCAAGAGACCCAGTACTTC. Translated: CASSSGQAQETQYF.

The chain combines TRBV7-9 with TRBJ1-3; 7 bases line up with TRBD1. There are 14 residues in the CDR3. Looked up from germline, CDR1 is SEHNR and CDR2 is FQNEAQ (reference sequence). Trimming at V came to 5 bases and at J to 2 bases, leaving 3 bases not matched to a gene. The CDR3 protein is CASSPTGAGNTIYF. CDR3 sequence (DNA): TGTGCCAGCAGCCCCACAGGGGCTGGAAACACCATATATTTT.

This sequence joins TRBV6-2 or TRBV6-3 and TRBJ1-1, with no clear D. V was pared by 4 bases and J by 5 bases, with 11 bases between. Germline CDR1 reads MNHEY; CDR2 reads SVGEGT. The CDR3 contains 13 residues. CDR3 region: CASSSPGRTEAFF. Here the CDR3 DNA reads TGTGCCAGCAGTTCGCCAGGTCGGACTGAAGCTTTCTTT.